The source of this TCR beta chain is a study of cytomegalovirus exposure and HLA in healthy donors. Germline V CDR1 and CDR2: SGDLS, YYNGEE. Trimming took 0 bases from V and 10 from J, leaving 20 bases between them. The CDR3 runs 16 residues. Study results and caveats: With further analysis later on, most CMV-associated TCR beta chains appeared HLA-restricted.

The primer mix had 60 Vbeta and 13 Jbeta primers. Profiled with immunoSEQ multiplex PCR; TCRdb holds only in-frame clones, not every one. The sample holds roughly 180,000 clones, around 75% seen once. Points on this clone: Antigen: not known.

Sequenced material: PBMCs. The rearrangement joins TRBV9 to TRBJ2-1; D is perhaps TRBD2 (6 bases). The source of this sequence is a male donor in good health and CMV-seronegative. The DNA for the CDR3 is TGTGCCAGCAGCGTAGGTGCCGGGAGCCGCCTCGGCGAGCAGTTCTTC. It translates to CASSVGAGSRLGEQFF.